The 12 T cell receptor beta chains given below trace back to one sample, sequenced in a study of blood T cell repertoires in COVID-19. The table came from immunoSEQ multiplex PCR; TCRdb's copy has only in-frame clones and leaves some out. The sample has around 40,000 clones, nearly 90% seen once. Sequenced input: peripheral blood. These receptors were collected from a man in his sixties with COVID-19, enrolled during active disease.

V gene TRBV14 combines with J gene TRBJ2-2; 8 bases fit TRBD1. The CDR3 runs to 16 residues. Germline trimming cut 0 bases from V and 1 base from J; bases unmatched to any gene: 1. From germline, CDR1 is SGHDN and CDR2 FVKESK. CDR3 amino acids: CASSQEGTGNTGELFF. Here the CDR3 DNA reads TGTGCCAGCAGCCAAGAAGGGACAGGGAACACCGGGGAGCTGTTTTTT.

V is TRBV5-4 and J is TRBJ2-5, with D perhaps matching TRBD2 (5 bases). Trimming left V 5 bases short and J 4 bases short, with 15 bases between. The CDR3 is 14 amino acids. Germline CDR1 reads SGHNT; CDR2 reads YYREEE (reference sequence). The CDR3 nucleotides are TGTGCCAGCAGTGCGGACTCCCCGTCAGAGACCCAGTACTTC. Protein: CASSADSPSETQYF.

This chain uses TRBV7-9 with TRBJ2-7; TRBD1 matches 7 bases. This CDR3 is built from 13 residues. Germline lookup yields CDR1 SEHNR and CDR2 FQNEAQ (reference sequence). V trimming: 7 bases; J trimming: 3 bases; junction bases outside the gene matches: 6. The CDR3: CASTRDSYYEQYF. As DNA, the CDR3 is TGTGCCAGCACTAGGGACAGTTACTACGAGCAGTACTTC.

As concerns this clone: The sample carries other DNA sequences with the same CDR3. The V call is TRBV21-1, the J call TRBJ1-5. TRBV21-1 is a documented pseudogene. The CDR3 sequence is 18 residues long. The CDR3 nucleotides are TGTGCCAGCAGCAAAGTCCGCATGGGGAGAGGTAGCAATCAGCCCCAGCATTTT. Its translation is CASSKVRMGRGSNQPQHF.

This chain connects TRBV6-1 to TRBJ2-1, with 9 bases that match TRBD2. The germline gives CDR1 MNHNS, CDR2 SASEGT. CDR3 length: 14 amino acids. The V and J ends lost 3 bases and 7 bases, in that order; junction bases with no gene match: 4. CDR3 sequence reads: CASSEPGLANEQFF. DNA of the CDR3: TGTGCCAGCAGTGAGCCGGGACTAGCAAATGAGCAGTTCTTC.

The rearrangement uses TRBV15 and TRBJ1-6; D gene uncertain. The CDR3 extends over 13 amino acids. Germline CDR1 is LNHNV and CDR2 is YYDKDF (reference sequence). V was shortened by 2 bases and J by 5 bases, with 4 bases between the two germline ends. CDR3 residues: CATSRPDNSPLHF. CDR3 nucleotide sequence: TGTGCCACCAGCAGACCCGATAATTCACCCCTCCACTTT.

V and J are TRBV5-1 and TRBJ1-3; D unresolved. The CDR3 spans 14 residues. V gave up 0 bases and J gave up 3 bases, with 7 bases separating them. CDR1 SGHRS and CDR2 YFSETQ come from the germline V gene. The CDR3 DNA reads as TGCGCCAGCAGCTTGGAGCGGCTTGGAAACACCATATATTTT. Its protein product is CASSLERLGNTIYF.

V is TRBV6-2 or TRBV6-3 and J is TRBJ2-1; TRBD2 agrees at 8 bases. With 2 bases clipped from V and 7 bases from J, the junction kept 1 base outside the gene matches. CDR1 and CDR2 (germline): MNHEY, SVGEGT. The CDR3 loop spans 13 amino acids. CDR3 DNA sequence: TGTGCCAGCAGTTACCGGGGGGGTAATGAGCAGTTCTTC. It is translated as CASSYRGGNEQFF.

This sequence joins TRBV5-1 and TRBJ2-1; TRBD2 agrees at 10 bases. The CDR3 is made up of 17 amino acids. Trimming cost V 4 bases and J 2 bases; bases outside gene matches: 9. Germline loops: CDR1 SGHRS, CDR2 YFSETQ. The CDR3 reads CASSPRQAGGAYNEQFF. In nucleotides, the CDR3 is TGCGCCAGCAGCCCACGTCAAGCGGGAGGGGCCTACAATGAGCAGTTCTTC.

The CDR3 sequence is CASSQAWEASGITDTQYF. The CDR3 DNA sequence: TGCGCCAGCAGCCAAGCGTGGGAGGCTAGCGGGATAACAGATACGCAGTATTTT. The rearrangement joins TRBV4-3 to TRBJ2-3; 9 bases align to TRBD2. The V segment lost 1 base and the J segment 3 bases; nucleotides outside the gene matches: 11. The germline V gene has CDR1 LGHNA and CDR2 YSLEER. The CDR3 sequence is 18 residues long.

The V gene is TRBV7-9, the J gene TRBJ1-1; D ambiguous. This CDR3 is 15 amino acids long. Trimming removed 6 bases at V and 1 base at J, with 15 bases between. CDR1 and CDR2 from the germline V gene are SEHNR and FQNEAQ (reference sequence). CDR3 in amino acids: CASSLEEVGNTEAFF. DNA for the CDR3: TGTGCCAGCAGTCTCGAGGAGGTTGGGAACACTGAAGCTTTCTTT.

The V call is TRBV19, the J call TRBJ2-1; TRBD2 matches 13 bases. Germline CDR1 is LNHDA and CDR2 is SQIVND (reference sequence). This CDR3 region has 15 residues. V lost 8 bases and J lost 4; bases outside the gene matches: 5. Written as DNA, the CDR3 is TGTGCCAGTGGCCAGGGACTAGCGGGATACAATGAGCAGTTCTTC. Translated, it gives CASGQGLAGYNEQFF.